The clone carrying this T cell receptor beta chain has a single count. The antigen remains undetermined. An approximately 130-subject validation cohort, separate from the approximately 720-subject first cohort, supplied the donors. This sample stems from a study of cytomegalovirus exposure and HLA in healthy donors. General study points: The study designated 150 to 200 TCR beta chains cytomegalovirus-associated. It was reported that the classifier diagnosed cytomegalovirus status with high specificity and sensitivity in both the original and validation cohorts. Most TCR sequences were rare, but some public TCRs occurred in many donors.

Repertoires were generated with immunoSEQ multiplex PCR, while TCRdb's copy carries only in-frame clones and drops some. The sample yields more than 95,000 clones, about 82% seen once. The CDR3 is made up of 15 amino acids. Trimming stripped 0 bases from V and 4 bases from J, with 10 bases between. Germline CDR1 is MNHEY and CDR2 is SVGAGI. V is TRBV6-5 and J is TRBJ1-5; D gene unclear. The receptor was isolated from a young man in good health and CMV-seronegative. The sequenced sample consisted of PBMCs. The CDR3 reads CASSYSRRANQPQHF. In nucleotides, the CDR3 is TGTGCCAGCAGTTACTCGAGGAGGGCTAATCAGCCCCAGCATTTT.